This TCR beta chain was retrieved from a study of long-term antiretroviral therapy in people with HIV. Regarding the study as a whole: Neither ART adherence, viral resistance nor therapy changes were documented. HIV repertoires spanned tighter CDR3 length ranges than controls did.

Per germline, CDR1 SGDLS and CDR2 YYNGEE. The V gene lost 5 bases and the J gene lost 4 bases, with 6 bases spanning the gap. The CDR3 length is 12 residues. The authors ran the immunoSEQ assay, v3.0, at survey level. This table comes from immunoSEQ multiplex PCR, and its TCRdb copy is limited to in-frame clones, with some not included. The table has fewer than 35,000 clones, 97% seen once. Comments on this clone: Antigen: not known.

The V gene is TRBV9, the J gene TRBJ2-2; no reliable D call. This specimen consisted of unsorted PBMCs, obtained 6.9 years after starting antiretroviral therapy. This clonotype was sampled from a man aged 25 to 40 with HIV. DNA of the CDR3: TGTGCCAGCAGTAAAACCACCGGGGAGCTGTTTTTT. Its protein product is CASSKTTGELFF.